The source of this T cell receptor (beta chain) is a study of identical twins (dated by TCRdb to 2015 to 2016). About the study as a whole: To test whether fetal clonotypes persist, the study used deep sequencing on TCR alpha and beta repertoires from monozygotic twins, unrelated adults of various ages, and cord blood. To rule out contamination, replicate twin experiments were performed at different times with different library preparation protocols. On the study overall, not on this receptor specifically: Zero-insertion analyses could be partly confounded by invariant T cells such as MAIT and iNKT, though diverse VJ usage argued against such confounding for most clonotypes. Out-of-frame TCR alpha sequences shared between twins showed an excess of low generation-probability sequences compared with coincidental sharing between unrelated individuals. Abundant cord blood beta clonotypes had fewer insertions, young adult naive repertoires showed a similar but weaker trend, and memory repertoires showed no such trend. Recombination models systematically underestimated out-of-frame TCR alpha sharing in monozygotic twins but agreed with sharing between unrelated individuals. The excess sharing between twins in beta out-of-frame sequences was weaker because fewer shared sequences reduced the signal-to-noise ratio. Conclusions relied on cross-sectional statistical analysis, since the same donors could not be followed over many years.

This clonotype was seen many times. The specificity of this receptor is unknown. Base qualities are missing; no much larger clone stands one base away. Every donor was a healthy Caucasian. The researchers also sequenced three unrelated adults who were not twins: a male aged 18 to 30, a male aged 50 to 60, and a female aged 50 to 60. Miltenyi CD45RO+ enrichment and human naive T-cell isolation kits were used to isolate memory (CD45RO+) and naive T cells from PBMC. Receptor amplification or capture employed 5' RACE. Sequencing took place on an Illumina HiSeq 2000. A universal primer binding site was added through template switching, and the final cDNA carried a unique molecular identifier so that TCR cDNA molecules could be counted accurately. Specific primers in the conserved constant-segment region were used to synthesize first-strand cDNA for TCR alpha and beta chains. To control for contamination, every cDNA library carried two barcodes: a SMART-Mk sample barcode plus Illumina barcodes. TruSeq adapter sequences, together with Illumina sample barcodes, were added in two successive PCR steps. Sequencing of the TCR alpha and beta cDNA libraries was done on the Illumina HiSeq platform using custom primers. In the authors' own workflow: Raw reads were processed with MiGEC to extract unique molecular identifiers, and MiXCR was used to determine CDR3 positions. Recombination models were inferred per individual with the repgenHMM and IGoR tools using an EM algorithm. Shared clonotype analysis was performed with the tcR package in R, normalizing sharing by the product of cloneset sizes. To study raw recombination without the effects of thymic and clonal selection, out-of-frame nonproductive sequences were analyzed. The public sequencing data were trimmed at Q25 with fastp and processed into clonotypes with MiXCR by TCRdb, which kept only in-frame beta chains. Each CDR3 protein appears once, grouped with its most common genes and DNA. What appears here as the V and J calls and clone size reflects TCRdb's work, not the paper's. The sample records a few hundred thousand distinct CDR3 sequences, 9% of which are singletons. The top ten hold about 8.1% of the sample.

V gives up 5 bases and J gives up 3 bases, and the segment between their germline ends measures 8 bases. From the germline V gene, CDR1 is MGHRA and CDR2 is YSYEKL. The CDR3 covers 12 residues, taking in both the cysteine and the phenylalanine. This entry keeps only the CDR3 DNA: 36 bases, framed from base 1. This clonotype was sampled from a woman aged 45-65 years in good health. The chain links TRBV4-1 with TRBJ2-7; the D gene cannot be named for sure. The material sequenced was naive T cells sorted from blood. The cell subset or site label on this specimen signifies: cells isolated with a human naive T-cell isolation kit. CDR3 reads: CASSSDGYEQYF. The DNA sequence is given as TGCGCCAGCAGCAGCGACGGCTACGAGCAGTACTTC.